This T cell receptor (beta chain) derives from a study of CD8+ T cells in alopecia areata. General observations from the study: In blood and scalp, many expanded lesional clones persisted during tofacitinib.

The V gene's germline CDR1 is SGHTA and CDR2 FQGNSA. This CDR3 spans 16 amino acids. Reverse transcription of extracted RNA yielded cDNA, which provided the sequencing template. The assay was immunoSEQ multiplex PCR, and TCRdb's table has in-frame clones only and misses some. The table shows more than 200,000 clones, with around 66% occurring only once. This clone was counted only a few times. What it binds is unknown. At one of its ends the junction is not consistent with the germline gene, which may arise from a read error. Treatment denoted: oral pan-JAK inhibitor, 5-10 mg twice daily. V usage is TRBV7-2 and J usage is TRBJ2-1, with D perhaps given as TRBD1 or TRBD2 (5 bases each). This sample comprised CD4+ T cells sorted from blood, obtained at week 4, from a patient treated with tofacitinib. The TCR comes from a human donor with alopecia areata. Here the CDR3 reads CASSLSHRIQGTQHFF. Here the CDR3 DNA reads TGTGCCAGCAGCTTAAGCCATCGAATCCAAGGGACGCAGCACTTCTTC.